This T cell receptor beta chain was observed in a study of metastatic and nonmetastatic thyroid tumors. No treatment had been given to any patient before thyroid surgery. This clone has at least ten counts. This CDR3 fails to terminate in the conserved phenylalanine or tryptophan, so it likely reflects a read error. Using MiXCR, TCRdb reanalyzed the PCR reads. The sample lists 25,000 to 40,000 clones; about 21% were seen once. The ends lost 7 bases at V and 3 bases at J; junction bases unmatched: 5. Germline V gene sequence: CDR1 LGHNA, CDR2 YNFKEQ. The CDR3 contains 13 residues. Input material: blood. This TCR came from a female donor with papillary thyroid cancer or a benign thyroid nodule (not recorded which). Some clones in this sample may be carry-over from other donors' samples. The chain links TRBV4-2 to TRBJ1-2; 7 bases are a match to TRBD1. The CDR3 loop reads CASNPGQDYGYTL. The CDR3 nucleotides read TGTGCCAGCAACCCCGGACAGGACTATGGCTACACCCTC.